These 10 T cell receptor beta chains came from one sample sequenced in a study of human T cells and chemical hapten exposure. TCRdb reprocessed the RACE reads via MiXCR and lists one record per CDR3 protein. This table holds 28,000 or so distinct CDR3 sequences, 6.5% to 9% found once. Time point denoted: healthy volunteer bleed at 2 weeks. The starting material, unfractionated whole blood, was used for total RNA extraction. Sequenced sample: whole blood. Receptors originate from a human donor in good health. Some clones in this sample may be carry-over from other donors' samples.

The chain uses TRBV5-1 and TRBJ1-1, with 9 bases lining up with TRBD1. Germline lookup yields CDR1 SGHRS and CDR2 YFSETQ. The CDR3 has 13 amino acids. Trimming cost V 3 bases and J 4 bases; bases outside gene matches: 1. CDR3 sequence (DNA): TGCGCCAGCAGCTCGACAGGGGGCACTGAAGCTTTCTTT. Residues: CASSSTGGTEAFF.

This clonotype was picked up many times. The chain joins TRBV5-1 to TRBJ2-7; maybe TRBD2 (5 bases). CDR3 length equals 15 residues. Germline-derived CDR1 and CDR2 are SGHRS and YFSETQ. The V end lost 0 bases, the J end lost 2 bases, and 12 bases lay between the germline ends. In DNA form, the CDR3 reads TGCGCCAGCAGCTTGGGTTTAACGGGAACCTACGAGCAGTACTTC. This codes for CASSLGLTGTYEQYF.

The table lists this clonotype with a few counts. The chain recombines TRBV7-9 with TRBJ2-7; 13 bases are a match to TRBD2. The CDR3 runs 17 residues. V was pared by 4 bases and J by 1 base, with 7 bases of the junction left unmatched. CDR1 is SEHNR and CDR2 is FQNEAQ in the germline V gene (reference sequence). Here the CDR3 reads CASSSPGLAGRSYEQYF. The CDR3 coding sequence is TGTGCCAGCAGCTCACCGGGACTAGCGGGACGATCCTACGAGCAGTACTTC.

This clonotype qualifies as medium-sized. The V gene is TRBV27, the J gene TRBJ2-3; a possible D gene is TRBD1 (6 bases). V was pared by 2 bases and J by 0 bases, with 6 bases between. This CDR3 has 14 residues. Germline CDR1 MNHEY, CDR2 SMNVEV (reference sequence). The CDR3 region is CASSLDRSTDTQYF. As DNA, the CDR3 is TGTGCCAGCAGTTTAGACAGGAGCACAGATACGCAGTATTTT.

This clonotype showed up many times. The rearrangement links TRBV7-9 to TRBJ2-5, with no clear D. The CDR3 has 14 residues. Trimming shortened V by 3 bases and J by 2 bases, and 10 bases separated the two germline ends. In germline, CDR1 is SEHNR, CDR2 FQNEAQ (reference sequence). In DNA, the CDR3 is TGTGCCAGCAGCTTCGACACCGGACAAGAGACCCAGTACTTC. Residues: CASSFDTGQETQYF.

This clonotype was observed many times. The V call is TRBV20-1, the J call TRBJ2-3; 7 nucleotides match TRBD2. Germline V lookup: CDR1 DFQATT, CDR2 SNEGSKA (reference sequence). The CDR3 consists of 13 residues. After removal of 3 bases from V and 0 bases from J, the junction contained 0 bases not matched to a gene. The CDR3 loop reads CSASSGSTDTQYF. In nucleotides, the CDR3 is TGCAGTGCTAGTAGCGGGAGCACAGATACGCAGTATTTT.

Concerning this clonotype itself: This may arise from a read error, as a much more abundant clone is one base away. The V call is TRBV6-6, the J call TRBJ2-1; D gene unclear. V was clipped by 11 bases and J by 2 bases, with 13 bases between them. The CDR3 has 13 residues. Per germline, CDR1 MNHNY and CDR2 SVGAGI (reference sequence). The chain's CDR3 is CADAVGPYNEQFF. CDR3 in DNA: TGTGCCGACGCCGTAGGGCCCTACAATGAGCAGTTCTTC.

This chain links TRBV7-8 with TRBJ1-2, with 8 bases matching TRBD1. The CDR3 sequence is 18 residues long. With V trimmed by 1 base and J by 1 base, 11 bases remained unmatched. The V gene's germline CDR1 is SGHVS and CDR2 FQNEAQ. CDR3 sequence reads: CASSLGLEGTGFNYGYTF. The CDR3 nucleotides read TGTGCCAGCAGCTTAGGACTCGAAGGGACAGGATTTAACTATGGCTACACCTTC.

V and J are TRBV10-3 and TRBJ2-2; TRBD1 might be the D (5 bases). CDR1 is ENHRY and CDR2 is SYGVKD in the germline V gene. V shed 0 bases and J shed 2 bases, with 10 bases lying between them. This CDR3 region has 16 residues. CDR3 amino acids: CAISESNRRNTGELFF. In nucleotides, the CDR3 is TGTGCCATCAGTGAGTCGAACAGGCGAAACACCGGGGAGCTGTTTTTT.

This clonotype was seen many times. The chain recombines TRBV18 with TRBJ1-5; unclear D gene. Germline CDR1 KGHSH, CDR2 LQKENI. This CDR3 region has 17 residues. Trimming removed 2 bases at V and 0 bases at J, with 14 bases between. CDR3 amino acids: CASSPYGIGYSNQPQHF. The CDR3 DNA reads as TGTGCCAGCTCACCATATGGGATAGGTTATAGCAATCAGCCCCAGCATTTT.